The rows below give T cell receptor beta chains drawn from one sample of a study of cytomegalovirus exposure and HLA in healthy donors. Some clones are missing from TCRdb's copy, which holds only in-frame ones; the method was immunoSEQ multiplex PCR. The profile shows 95,000 to 150,000 clones, around nine tenths of them singletons. The specimen was PBMCs. These TCRs come from a woman aged 18 to 35 in good health and CMV-seronegative. Both conserved end residues are part of each CDR3. The order of the fields is J gene, V gene, clone size, D gene, CDR3 protein, CDR3 DNA. D genes are given only for firm matches. Expanded clones are given a class, and other clones once, few, many or no size at all.

>TRBJ1-5|TRBV12-5|NA|NA
CASGLVLNRGGAFNQPQHF
TGTGCTAGTGGTTTGGTACTTAATCGGGGGGGGGCTTTCAATCAGCCCCAGCATTTT
>TRBJ2-2|TRBV7-9|NA|NA
CASSPQWVRDGELFF
TGTGCCAGCAGCCCCCAGTGGGTCCGGGACGGGGAGCTGTTTTTT
>TRBJ2-3|TRBV18|NA|TRBD1
CASSPRTGGTDTQYF
TGTGCCAGCTCACCACGGACAGGGGGCACAGATACGCAGTATTTT
>TRBJ1-2|TRBV28|NA|NA
CASSFPTPLGYGYTF
TGTGCCAGCAGTTTCCCTACCCCACTTGGCTATGGCTACACCTTC
>TRBJ1-1|TRBV19|NA|NA
CASSSARSTEAFF
TGTGCCAGTAGTTCTGCGCGCTCCACTGAAGCTTTCTTT
>TRBJ2-7|TRBV21-1|few|NA
CASSKSRFVRAGSQYF
TGTGCCAGCAGCAAAAGTAGGTTTGTCCGGGCGGGTAGTCAGTACTTC
>TRBJ1-3|TRBV5-1|NA|NA
CASSFYPTGPGNTIYF
TGCGCCAGCAGCTTCTATCCAACAGGGCCCGGAAACACCATATATTTT
>TRBJ2-2|TRBV2|NA|NA
CASRANYGGELFF
TGTGCCAGCAGGGCAAATTATGGCGGGGAGCTGTTTTTT
>TRBJ2-5|TRBV5-1|NA|TRBD1
CASSLAPGQGPQETQYF
TGCGCCAGCAGCTTGGCCCCGGGACAGGGGCCCCAAGAGACCCAGTACTTC
>TRBJ1-2|TRBV5-1|NA|TRBD1
CASSFRDRDGYTF
TGCGCCAGCAGCTTCCGGGACAGAGATGGCTACACCTTC
>TRBJ2-2|TRBV6-5|NA|NA
CASSLVSANTGELFF
TGTGCCAGCAGCCTAGTTAGCGCGAACACCGGGGAGCTGTTTTTT
>TRBJ2-7|TRBV28|NA|TRBD2
CASSSGGRSYEQYF
TGTGCCAGCAGTTCGGGCGGGAGGTCCTACGAGCAGTACTTC
>TRBJ2-7|TRBV7-7|NA|TRBD1
CASSPSITGEQYF
TGTGCTAGCAGCCCCAGTATTACAGGGGAACAGTACTTC
>TRBJ1-5|TRBV19|NA|NA
CASSTRGMGNQPQHF
TGTGCCAGTAGTACCAGGGGCATGGGCAATCAGCCCCAGCATTTT
>TRBJ2-2|TRBV18|NA|NA
CASSPVTGTGTGELFF
TGTGCCAGCTCACCGGTTACAGGGACGGGCACCGGGGAGCTGTTTTTT
>TRBJ2-7|TRBV7-8|NA|NA
CASSLVADKAYEQYF
TGTGCCAGCAGCTTAGTGGCAGATAAAGCCTACGAGCAGTACTTC
>TRBJ2-1|TRBV19|NA|NA
CASSLSSYNEQFF
TGTGCCAGTAGTCTCAGCTCCTACAATGAGCAGTTCTTC
>TRBJ1-1|TRBV27|NA|NA
CASSFQGIRNTEAFF
TGTGCCAGCAGTTTTCAGGGGATCCGGAACACTGAAGCTTTCTTT
>TRBJ2-3|TRBV7-7|NA|TRBD2
CASSLTSGLTDTQYF
TGTGCTAGCAGCTTGACTAGCGGGCTCACAGATACGCAGTATTTT
>TRBJ2-7|TRBV5-1|once|NA
CASSPGVGAGEQYF
TGCGCCAGCAGCCCAGGGGTGGGGGCCGGCGAGCAGTACTTC
>TRBJ2-4|TRBV19|NA|TRBD2
CASSIKALAGNIQYF
TGTGCCAGTAGTATAAAAGCACTAGCGGGAAACATTCAGTACTTC
>TRBJ2-2|TRBV27|NA|NA
CASSFQSTGELFF
TGTGCCAGCAGTTTCCAATCCACCGGGGAGCTGTTTTTT
>TRBJ1-3|TRBV13|NA|NA
CASSGRVNSGNTIYF
TGTGCCAGCAGCGGCAGGGTAAACTCTGGAAACACCATATATTTT
>TRBJ2-7|TRBV30|NA|TRBD1
CAWSEADRGRDEQYF
TGTGCCTGGAGCGAGGCGGACAGGGGGCGCGACGAGCAGTACTTC
>TRBJ2-7|TRBV5-1|NA|TRBD2
CASSEGLAPYEQYF
TGCGCCAGCAGCGAGGGACTAGCCCCCTACGAGCAGTACTTC